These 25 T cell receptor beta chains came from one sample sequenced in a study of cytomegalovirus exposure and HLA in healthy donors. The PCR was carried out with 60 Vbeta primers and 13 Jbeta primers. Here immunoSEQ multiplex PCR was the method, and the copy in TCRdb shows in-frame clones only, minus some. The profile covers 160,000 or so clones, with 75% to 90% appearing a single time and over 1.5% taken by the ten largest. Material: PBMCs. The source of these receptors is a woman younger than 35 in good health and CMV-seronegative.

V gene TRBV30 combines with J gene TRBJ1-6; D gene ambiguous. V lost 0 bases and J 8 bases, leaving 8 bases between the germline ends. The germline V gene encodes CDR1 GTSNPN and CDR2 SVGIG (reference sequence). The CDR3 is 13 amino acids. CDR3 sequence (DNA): TGTGCCTGGAGTGTGAGAGTCGATTCACCCCTCCACTTT. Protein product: CAWSVRVDSPLHF.

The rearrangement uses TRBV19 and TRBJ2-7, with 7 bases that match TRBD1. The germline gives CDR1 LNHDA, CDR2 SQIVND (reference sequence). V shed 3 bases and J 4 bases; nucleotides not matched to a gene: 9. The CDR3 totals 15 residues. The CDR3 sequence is CASSIKRRGHYEQYF. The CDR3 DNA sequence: TGTGCCAGTAGTATCAAGCGAAGGGGGCATTACGAGCAGTACTTC.

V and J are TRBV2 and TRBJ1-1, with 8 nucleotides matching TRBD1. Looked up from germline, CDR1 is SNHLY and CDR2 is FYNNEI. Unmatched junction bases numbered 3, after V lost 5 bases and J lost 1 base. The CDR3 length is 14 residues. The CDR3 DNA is TGTGCCAGCAGTCGACAGGGGCAGAACACTGAAGCTTTCTTT. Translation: CASSRQGQNTEAFF. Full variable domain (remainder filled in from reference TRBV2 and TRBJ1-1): EPEVTQTPSHQVTQMGQEVILRCVPISNHLYFYWYRQILGQKVEFLVSFYNNEISEKSEIFDDQFSVERPDGSNFTLKIRSTKLEDSAMYFCASSRQGQNTEAFFGQGTRLTVV.

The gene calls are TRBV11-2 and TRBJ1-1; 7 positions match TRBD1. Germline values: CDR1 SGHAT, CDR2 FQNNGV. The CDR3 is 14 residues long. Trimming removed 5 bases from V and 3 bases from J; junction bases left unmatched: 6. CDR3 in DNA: TGTGCCAGCAGCCTAGGGGGCGCAGACACTGAAGCTTTCTTT. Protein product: CASSLGGADTEAFF.

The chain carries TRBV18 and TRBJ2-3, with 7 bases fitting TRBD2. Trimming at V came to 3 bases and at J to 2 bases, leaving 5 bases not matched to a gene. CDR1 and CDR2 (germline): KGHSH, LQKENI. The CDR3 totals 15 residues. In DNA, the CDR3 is TGTGCCAGCTCACCGAGGAGCGGGGTCACAGATACGCAGTATTTT. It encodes CASSPRSGVTDTQYF.

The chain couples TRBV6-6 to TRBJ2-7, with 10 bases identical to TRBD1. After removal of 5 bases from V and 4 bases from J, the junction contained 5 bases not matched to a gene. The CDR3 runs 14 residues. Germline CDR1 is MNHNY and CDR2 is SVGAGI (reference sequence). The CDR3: CASSTRTGGYEQYF. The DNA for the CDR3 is TGTGCCAGCAGTACTAGGACAGGGGGGTACGAGCAGTACTTC.

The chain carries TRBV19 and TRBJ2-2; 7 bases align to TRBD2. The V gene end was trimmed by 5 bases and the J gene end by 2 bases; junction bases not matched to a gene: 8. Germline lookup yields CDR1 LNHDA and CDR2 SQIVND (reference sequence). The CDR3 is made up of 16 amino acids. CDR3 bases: TGTGCCAGTAGTCGCGGGGGAATCATCAACACCGGGGAGCTGTTTTTT. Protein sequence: CASSRGGIINTGELFF.

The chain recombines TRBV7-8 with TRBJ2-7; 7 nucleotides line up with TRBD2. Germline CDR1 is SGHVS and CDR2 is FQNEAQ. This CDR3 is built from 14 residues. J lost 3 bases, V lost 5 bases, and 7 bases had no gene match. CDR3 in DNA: TGTGCCAGCAGCCTGCTCCCGGGGGGCTACGAGCAGTACTTC. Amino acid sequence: CASSLLPGGYEQYF.

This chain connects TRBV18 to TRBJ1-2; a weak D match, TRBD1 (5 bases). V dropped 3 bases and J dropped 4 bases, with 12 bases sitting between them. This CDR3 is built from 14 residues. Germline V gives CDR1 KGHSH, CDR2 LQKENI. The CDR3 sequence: CASSPSTGPYGYTF. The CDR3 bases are TGTGCCAGCTCACCCTCTACAGGACCCTATGGCTACACCTTC.

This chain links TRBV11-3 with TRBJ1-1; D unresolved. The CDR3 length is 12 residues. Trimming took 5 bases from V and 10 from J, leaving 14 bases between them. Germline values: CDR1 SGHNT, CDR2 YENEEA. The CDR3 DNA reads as TGTGCCAGCAGCCTTGAAGCAGGTGGAGCTTTCTTT. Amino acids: CASSLEAGGAFF.

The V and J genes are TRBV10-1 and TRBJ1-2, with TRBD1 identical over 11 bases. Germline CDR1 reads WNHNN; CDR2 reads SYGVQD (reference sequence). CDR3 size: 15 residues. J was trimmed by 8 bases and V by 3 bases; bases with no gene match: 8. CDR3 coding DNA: TGCGCCAGCAGTGAAGGGACAGGGGGTCTTGGAGGCTACACCTTC. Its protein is CASSEGTGGLGGYTF.

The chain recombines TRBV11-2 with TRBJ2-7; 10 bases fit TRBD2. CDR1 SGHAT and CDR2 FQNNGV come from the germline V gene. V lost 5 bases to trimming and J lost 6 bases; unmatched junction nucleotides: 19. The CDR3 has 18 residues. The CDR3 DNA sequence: TGTGCCAGCAGCCGGACGGGGGGGACTAGCGTCAAGGGTGGCGAGCAGTACTTC. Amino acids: CASSRTGGTSVKGGEQYF.

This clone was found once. The CDR3 DNA reads TGTGCCAGCAGCTTCGGGTCGGCAGAAGCTTTCTTT. Protein product: CASSFGSAEAFF. The chain employs TRBV7-9 and TRBJ1-1; D is unresolved. The germline CDR1 and CDR2 sequences are SEHNR and FQNEAQ (reference sequence). Trimming took 3 bases from V and 8 from J, leaving 10 bases between them. The CDR3 has 12 amino acids. Full variable domain (outside the CDR3, taken from reference TRBV7-9 and TRBJ1-1): DTGVSQNPRHKITKRGQNVTFRCDPISEHNRLYWYRQTLGQGPEFLTYFQNEAQLEKSRLLSDRFSAERPKGSFSTLEIQRTEQGDSAMYLCASSFGSAEAFFGQGTRLTVV.

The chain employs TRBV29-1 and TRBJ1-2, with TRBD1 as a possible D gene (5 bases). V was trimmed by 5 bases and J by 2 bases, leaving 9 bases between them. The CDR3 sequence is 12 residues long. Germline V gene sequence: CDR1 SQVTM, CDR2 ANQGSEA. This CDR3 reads CSVSQGNYGYTF. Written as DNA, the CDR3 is TGCAGCGTTAGCCAGGGCAACTATGGCTACACCTTC.

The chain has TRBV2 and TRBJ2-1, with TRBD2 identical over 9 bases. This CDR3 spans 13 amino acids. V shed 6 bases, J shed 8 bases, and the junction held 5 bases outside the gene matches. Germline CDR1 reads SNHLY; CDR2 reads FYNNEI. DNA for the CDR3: TGTGCCAGCAGCGGCCGACTAGCGGATGAGCAGTTCTTC. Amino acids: CASSGRLADEQFF. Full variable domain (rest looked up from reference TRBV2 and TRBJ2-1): EPEVTQTPSHQVTQMGQEVILRCVPISNHLYFYWYRQILGQKVEFLVSFYNNEISEKSEIFDDQFSVERPDGSNFTLKIRSTKLEDSAMYFCASSGRLADEQFFGPGTRLTVL.

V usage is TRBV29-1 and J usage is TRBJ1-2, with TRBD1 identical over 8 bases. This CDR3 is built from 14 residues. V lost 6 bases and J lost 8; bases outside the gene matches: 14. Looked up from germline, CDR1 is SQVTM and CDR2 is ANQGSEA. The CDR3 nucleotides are TGCAGCGTGGACTCTTCCGGGACAGGAGGCGGCTACACCTTC. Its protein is CSVDSSGTGGGYTF.

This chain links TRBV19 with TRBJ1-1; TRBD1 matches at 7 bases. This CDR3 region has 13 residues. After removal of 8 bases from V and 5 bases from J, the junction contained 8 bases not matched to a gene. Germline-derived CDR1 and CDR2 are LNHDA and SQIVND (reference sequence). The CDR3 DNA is TGTGCCAGTGGGTTGGGACAGAGGACTGAAGCTTTCTTT. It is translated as CASGLGQRTEAFF. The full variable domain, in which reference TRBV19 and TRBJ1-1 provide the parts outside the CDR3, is DGGITQSPKYLFRKEGQNVTLSCEQNLNHDAMYWYRQDPGQGLRLIYYSQIVNDFQKGDIAEGYSVSREKKESFPLTVTSAQKNPTAFYLCASGLGQRTEAFFGQGTRLTVV.

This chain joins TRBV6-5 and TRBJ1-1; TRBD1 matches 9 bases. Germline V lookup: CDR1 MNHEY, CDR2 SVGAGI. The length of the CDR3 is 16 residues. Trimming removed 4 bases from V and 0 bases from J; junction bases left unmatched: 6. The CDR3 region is CASSWGTGIVNTEAFF. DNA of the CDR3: TGTGCCAGCAGTTGGGGGACAGGGATCGTGAACACTGAAGCTTTCTTT.

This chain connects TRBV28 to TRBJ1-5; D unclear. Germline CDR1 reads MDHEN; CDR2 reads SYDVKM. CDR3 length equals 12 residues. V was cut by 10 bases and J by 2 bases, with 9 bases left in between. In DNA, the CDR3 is TGTGCCATCTCCGGGGGCAATCAGCCCCAGCATTTT. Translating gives CAISGGNQPQHF.

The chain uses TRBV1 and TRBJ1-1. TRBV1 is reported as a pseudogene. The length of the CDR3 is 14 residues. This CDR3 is CTSSPYHRTSEAFF. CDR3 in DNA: TGCACCAGCAGCCCCTACCATAGGACTAGTGAAGCTTTCTTT.

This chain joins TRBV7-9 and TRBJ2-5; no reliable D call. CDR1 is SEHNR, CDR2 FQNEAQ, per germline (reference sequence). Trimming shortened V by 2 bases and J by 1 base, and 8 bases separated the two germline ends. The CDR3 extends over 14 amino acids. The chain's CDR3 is CASSLQRSQETQYF. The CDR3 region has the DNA TGTGCCAGCAGCTTACAGAGGAGCCAAGAGACCCAGTACTTC.

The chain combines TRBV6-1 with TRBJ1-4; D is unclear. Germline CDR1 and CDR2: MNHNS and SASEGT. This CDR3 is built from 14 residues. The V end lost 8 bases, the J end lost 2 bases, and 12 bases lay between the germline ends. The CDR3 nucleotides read TGTGCCAGCGCCCGGGGATGGACTAATGAAAAACTGTTTTTT. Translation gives CASARGWTNEKLFF.

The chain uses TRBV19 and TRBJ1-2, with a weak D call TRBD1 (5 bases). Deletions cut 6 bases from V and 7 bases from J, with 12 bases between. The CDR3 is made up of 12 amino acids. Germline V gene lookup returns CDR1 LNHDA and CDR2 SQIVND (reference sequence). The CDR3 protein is CASRRQGGGYTF. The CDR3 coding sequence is TGTGCCAGTAGGCGCCAGGGAGGTGGCTACACCTTC.

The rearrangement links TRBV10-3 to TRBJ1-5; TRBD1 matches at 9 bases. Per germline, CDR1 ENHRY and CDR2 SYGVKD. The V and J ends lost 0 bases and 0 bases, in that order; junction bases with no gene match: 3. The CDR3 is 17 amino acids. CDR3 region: CAISESGTGSSNQPQHF. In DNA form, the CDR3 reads TGTGCCATCAGTGAGTCAGGGACAGGGTCTAGCAATCAGCCCCAGCATTTT.

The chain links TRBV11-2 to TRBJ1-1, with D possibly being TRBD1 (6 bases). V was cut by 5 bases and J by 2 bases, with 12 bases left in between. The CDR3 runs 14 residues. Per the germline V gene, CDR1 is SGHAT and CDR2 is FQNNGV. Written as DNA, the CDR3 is TGTGCCAGCAGCCCCCGGACAGTTAACACTGAAGCTTTCTTT. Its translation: CASSPRTVNTEAFF.